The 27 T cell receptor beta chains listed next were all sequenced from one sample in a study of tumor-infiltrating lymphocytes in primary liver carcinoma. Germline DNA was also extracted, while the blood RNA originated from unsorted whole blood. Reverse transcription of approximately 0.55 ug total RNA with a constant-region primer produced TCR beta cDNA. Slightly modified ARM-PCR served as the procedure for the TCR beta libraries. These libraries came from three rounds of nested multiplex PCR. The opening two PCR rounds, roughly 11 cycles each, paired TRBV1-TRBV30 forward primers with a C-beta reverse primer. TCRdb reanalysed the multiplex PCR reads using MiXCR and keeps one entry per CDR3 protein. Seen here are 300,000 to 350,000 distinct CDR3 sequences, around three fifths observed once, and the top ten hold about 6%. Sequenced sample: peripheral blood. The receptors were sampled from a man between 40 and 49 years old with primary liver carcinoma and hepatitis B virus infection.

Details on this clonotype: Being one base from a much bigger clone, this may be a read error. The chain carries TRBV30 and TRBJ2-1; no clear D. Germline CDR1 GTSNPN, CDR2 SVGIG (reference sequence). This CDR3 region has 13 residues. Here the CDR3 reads CAWSVGGNNEQLF. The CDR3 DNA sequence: TGTGCCTGGAGTGTTGGCGGCAACAATGAGCAGCTCTTC.

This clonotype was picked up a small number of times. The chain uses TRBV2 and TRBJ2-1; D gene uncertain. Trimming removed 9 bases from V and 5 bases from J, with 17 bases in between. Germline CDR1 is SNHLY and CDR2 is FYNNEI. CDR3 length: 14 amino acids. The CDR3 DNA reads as TGTGCCAGGGGATTACGGACGGGTCACAATGAGCAGTTCTTC. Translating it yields CARGLRTGHNEQFF.

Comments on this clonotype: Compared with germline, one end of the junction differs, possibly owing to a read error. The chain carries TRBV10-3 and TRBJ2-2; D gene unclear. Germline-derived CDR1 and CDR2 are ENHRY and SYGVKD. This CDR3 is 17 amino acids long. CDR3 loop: CAISESRSESNTEELFF. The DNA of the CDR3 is TGTGCCATCAGTGAGTCGAGGAGTGAGTCGAACACCGAGGAGCTGTTTTTT.

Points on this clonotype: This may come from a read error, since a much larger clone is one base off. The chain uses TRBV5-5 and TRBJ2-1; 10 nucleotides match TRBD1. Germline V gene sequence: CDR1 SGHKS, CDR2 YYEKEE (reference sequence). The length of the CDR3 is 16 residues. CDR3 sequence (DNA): TGTGACAGCAGCTTGGGGCCGGGACAGGGGTACAATGAGCAGTTCTTC. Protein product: CDSSLGPGQGYNEQFF. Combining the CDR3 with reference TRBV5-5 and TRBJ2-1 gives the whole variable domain DAGVTQSPTHLIKTRGQQVTLRCSPISGHKSVSWYQQVLGQGPQFIFQYYEKEERGRGNFPDRFSARQFPNYSSELNVNALLLGDSALYLCDSSLGPGQGYNEQFFGPGTRLTVL.

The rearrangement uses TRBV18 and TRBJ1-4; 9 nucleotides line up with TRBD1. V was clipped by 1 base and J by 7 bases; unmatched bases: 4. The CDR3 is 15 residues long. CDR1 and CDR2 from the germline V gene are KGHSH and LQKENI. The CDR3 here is CASSPLGQGTEKLFF. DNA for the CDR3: TGTGCCAGCTCACCACTGGGACAGGGTACTGAAAAACTGTTTTTT.

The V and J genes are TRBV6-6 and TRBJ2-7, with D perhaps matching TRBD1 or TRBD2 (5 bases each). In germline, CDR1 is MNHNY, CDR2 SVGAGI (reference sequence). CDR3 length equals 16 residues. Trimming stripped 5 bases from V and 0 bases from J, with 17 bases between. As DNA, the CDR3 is TGTGCCAGCAGTCATTCCCCGGGACGCAGCTCCTACGAGCAGTACTTC. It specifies CASSHSPGRSSYEQYF.

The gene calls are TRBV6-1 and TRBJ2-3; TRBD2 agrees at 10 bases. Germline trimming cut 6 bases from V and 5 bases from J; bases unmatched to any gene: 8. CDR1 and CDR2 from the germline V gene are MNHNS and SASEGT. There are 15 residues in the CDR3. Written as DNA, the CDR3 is TGTGCCAGCAGCAGTCTAGCGGGAGTGGTAGATACGCAGTATTTT. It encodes CASSSLAGVVDTQYF.

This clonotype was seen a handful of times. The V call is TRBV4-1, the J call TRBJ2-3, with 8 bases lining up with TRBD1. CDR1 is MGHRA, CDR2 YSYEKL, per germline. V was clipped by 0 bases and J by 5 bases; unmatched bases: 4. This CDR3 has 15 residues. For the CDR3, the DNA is TGCGCCAGCAGCCAAGACAGGGGGCGTGAAGATACGCAGTATTTT. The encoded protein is CASSQDRGREDTQYF.

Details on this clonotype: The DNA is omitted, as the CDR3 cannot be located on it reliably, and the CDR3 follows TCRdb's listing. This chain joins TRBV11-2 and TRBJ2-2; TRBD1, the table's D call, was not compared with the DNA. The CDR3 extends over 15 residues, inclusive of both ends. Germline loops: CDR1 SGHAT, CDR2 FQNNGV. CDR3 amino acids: CASITGGGTPGSCFF.

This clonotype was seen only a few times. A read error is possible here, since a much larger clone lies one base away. This CDR3 reads CASKPSGTSGYNELFF. In DNA, the CDR3 is TGCGCCAGCAAACCTTCCGGGACTAGCGGGTACAATGAGCTGTTCTTC. V gene TRBV10-2 combines with J gene TRBJ2-1; the match to TRBD2 covers 12 bases. The CDR3 runs 16 residues. Germline lookup yields CDR1 WSHSY and CDR2 SAAADI.

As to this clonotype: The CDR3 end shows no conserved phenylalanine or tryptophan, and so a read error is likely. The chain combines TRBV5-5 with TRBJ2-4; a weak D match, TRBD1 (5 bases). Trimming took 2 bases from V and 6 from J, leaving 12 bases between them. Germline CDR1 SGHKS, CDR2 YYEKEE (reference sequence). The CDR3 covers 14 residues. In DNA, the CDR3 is TGTGCCAGCAGCTTTCAGGGCGATTCAAACATTCAGTACTCC. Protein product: CASSFQGDSNIQYS.

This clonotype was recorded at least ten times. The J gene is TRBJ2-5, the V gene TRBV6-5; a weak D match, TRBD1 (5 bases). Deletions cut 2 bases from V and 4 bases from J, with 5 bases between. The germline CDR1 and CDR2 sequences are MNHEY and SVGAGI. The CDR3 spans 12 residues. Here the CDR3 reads CASSYGAETQYF. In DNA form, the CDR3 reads TGTGCCAGCAGTTACGGGGCAGAGACCCAGTACTTC.

In DNA, the CDR3 is TGTGACTGCAGCTCCAAAAGTCGGGGAGAGGATGGAAACACCATATATTTT. Translating it yields CDCSSKSRGEDGNTIYF. The rearrangement joins TRBV11-2 to TRBJ1-3, with unresolved D. The length of the CDR3 is 17 residues. The V gene's germline CDR1 is SGHAT and CDR2 FQNNGV.

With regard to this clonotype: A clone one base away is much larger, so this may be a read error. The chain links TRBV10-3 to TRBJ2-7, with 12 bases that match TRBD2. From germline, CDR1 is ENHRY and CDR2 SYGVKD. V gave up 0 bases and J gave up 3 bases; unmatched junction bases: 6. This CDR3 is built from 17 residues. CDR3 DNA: TGTGCCATCAGTGAGTCCGGACTAGCGGGAACGTACTACGAGCAGTACTTC. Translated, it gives CAISESGLAGTYYEQYF.

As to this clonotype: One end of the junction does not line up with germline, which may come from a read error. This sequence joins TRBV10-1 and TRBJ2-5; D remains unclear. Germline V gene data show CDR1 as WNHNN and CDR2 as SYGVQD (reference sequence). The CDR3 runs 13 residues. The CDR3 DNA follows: TGCGCCAGCAGTCAGTCGATCTTAGGGATCCAGTACTTC. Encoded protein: CASSQSILGIQYF.

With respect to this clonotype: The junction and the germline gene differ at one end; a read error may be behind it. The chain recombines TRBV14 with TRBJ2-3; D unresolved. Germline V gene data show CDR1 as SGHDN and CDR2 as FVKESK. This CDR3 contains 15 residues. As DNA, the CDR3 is TGTGCCAGCAGACAAGACCGCCAGACCACAGATACGCAGTATTTT. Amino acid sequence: CASRQDRQTTDTQYF.

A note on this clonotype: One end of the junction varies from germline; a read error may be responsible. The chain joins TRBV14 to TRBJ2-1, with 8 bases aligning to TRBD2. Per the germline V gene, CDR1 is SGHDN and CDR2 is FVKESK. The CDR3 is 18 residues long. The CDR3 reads CANSPYGGLANSVNEQFF. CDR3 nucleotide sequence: TGTGCCAACAGCCCCTATGGCGGACTAGCTAACTCCGTCAATGAGCAGTTCTTC.

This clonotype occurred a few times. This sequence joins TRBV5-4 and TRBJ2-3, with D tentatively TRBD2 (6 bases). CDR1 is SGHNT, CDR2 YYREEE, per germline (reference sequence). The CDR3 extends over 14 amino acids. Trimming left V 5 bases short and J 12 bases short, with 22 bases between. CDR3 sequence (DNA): TGTGCCAGCAGACGGGAGAGGACGGACCTCTTTCAGTATTTT. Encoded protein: CASRRERTDLFQYF.

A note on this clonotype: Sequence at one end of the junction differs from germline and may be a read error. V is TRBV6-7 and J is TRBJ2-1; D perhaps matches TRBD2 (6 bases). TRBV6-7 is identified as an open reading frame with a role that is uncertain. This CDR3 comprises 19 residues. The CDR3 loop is CAISYKTGLTESSYNEQFF. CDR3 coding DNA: TGTGCCATCAGTTACAAGACCGGACTAACGGAGAGCTCCTACAATGAGCAGTTCTTC.

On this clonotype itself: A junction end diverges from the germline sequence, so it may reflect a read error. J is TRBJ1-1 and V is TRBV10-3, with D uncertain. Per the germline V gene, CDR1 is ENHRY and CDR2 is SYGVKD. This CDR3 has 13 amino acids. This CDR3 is CAITESDETEAFF. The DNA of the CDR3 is TGTGCCATCACTGAGTCTGATGAAACTGAAGCTTTCTTT.

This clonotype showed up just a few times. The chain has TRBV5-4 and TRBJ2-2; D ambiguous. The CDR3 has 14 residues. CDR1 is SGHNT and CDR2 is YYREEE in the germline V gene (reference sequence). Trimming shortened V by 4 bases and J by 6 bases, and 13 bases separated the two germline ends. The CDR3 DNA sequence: TGTGCCAGCAGCCCGAGTTCCCAGCCCGGGGAGCTGTTTTTT. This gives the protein CASSPSSQPGELFF. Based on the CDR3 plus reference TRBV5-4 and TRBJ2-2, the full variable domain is ETGVTQSPTHLIKTRGQQVTLRCSSQSGHNTVSWYQQALGQGPQFIFQYYREEENGRGNFPPRFSGLQFPNYSSELNVNALELDDSALYLCASSPSSQPGELFFGEGSRLTVL.

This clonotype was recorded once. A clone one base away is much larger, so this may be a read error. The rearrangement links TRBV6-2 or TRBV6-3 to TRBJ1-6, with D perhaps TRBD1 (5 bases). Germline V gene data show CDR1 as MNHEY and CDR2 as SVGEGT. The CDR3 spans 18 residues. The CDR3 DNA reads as TGTGCCAGCAGTTACCCCCCCTGGAGGGGCACCTATAATTCACCCTTCCACTTT. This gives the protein CASSYPPWRGTYNSPFHF.

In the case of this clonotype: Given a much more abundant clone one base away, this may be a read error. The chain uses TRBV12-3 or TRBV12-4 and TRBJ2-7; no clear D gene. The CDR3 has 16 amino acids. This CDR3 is CSSSSTITHSIDEQYF. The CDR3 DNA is TGTTCCAGCAGTTCCACGATAACACATAGTATCGACGAGCAGTACTTC.

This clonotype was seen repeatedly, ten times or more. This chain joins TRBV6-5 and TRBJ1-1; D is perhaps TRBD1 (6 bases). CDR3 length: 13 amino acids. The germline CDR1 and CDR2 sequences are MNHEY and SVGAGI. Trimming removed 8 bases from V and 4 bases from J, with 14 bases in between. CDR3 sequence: CASAQQGGTEAFF. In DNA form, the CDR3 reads TGTGCCAGCGCACAACAGGGAGGCACTGAAGCTTTCTTT.

The CDR3 bases are TGTGCCAGCAGCTTAAGTCCAGCGGGAGGGTATGAGCAGTTCTTC. It translates to CASSLSPAGGYEQFF. This chain joins TRBV11-1 and TRBJ2-1; TRBD2 aligns across 10 bases. CDR3 length: 15 residues. Germline V gene lookup returns CDR1 SGHAT and CDR2 FQDESV (reference sequence). With 2 bases clipped from V and 8 bases from J, the junction kept 6 bases outside the gene matches.

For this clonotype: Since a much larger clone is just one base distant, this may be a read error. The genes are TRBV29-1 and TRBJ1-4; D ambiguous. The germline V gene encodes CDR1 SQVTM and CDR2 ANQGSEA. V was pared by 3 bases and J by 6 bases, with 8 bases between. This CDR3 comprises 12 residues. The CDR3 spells CSVDSGDEKLFF. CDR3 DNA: TGCAGCGTTGACAGTGGAGATGAAAAACTGTTTTTT.

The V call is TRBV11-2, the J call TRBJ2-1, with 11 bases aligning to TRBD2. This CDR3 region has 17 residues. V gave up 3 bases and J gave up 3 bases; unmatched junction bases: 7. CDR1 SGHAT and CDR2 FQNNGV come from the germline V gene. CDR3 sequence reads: CASSLTSGNGIYNEQFF. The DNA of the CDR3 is TGTGCCAGCAGCTTGACTAGCGGGAATGGTATCTACAATGAGCAGTTCTTC.